This T cell receptor beta chain was identified during a study of blood T cell repertoires in COVID-19 (dated by TCRdb to 2020 to 2022). For the wider study: Collaborator samples came from the United States, Italy and Spain and covered acute and convalescent phases of COVID-19. The sample metadata nearly always contained a de-identified subject ID, COVID-19 status, age in years and sex. The repertoires were released in a freely available public database intended as a resource for research on the immune response to SARS-CoV-2. Samples came from the ongoing ImmuneRACE study (first 160 participants) plus 1,254 subjects from 6 global collaborators. The dataset comprised deeply sampled blood TCRbeta repertoires from subjects exposed to, actively infected with, or recovered from COVID-19. HLA class I and class II types, where available, came from metadata supplied by the sample provider rather than from assay-based typing. The material from the prospective study consisted of cDNA or gDNA derived from T cells, B-cell-depleted T cells, or PBMCs. Summary of the overall study and its limitations: How much clinical and demographic metadata was included differed by source and by participant, and the metadata was provided uncurated.

Worth noting for this clone: What antigen it recognizes has not been identified. Base qualities are not recorded, but no much larger clone differs from it by a single base.

Whole blood was collected in K2EDTA tubes by collaborating institutions according to the institutions' own protocols. For TCRbeta analysis, collaborators shipped samples as frozen whole blood, isolated PBMCs, or DNA extracted from either of those sample types. The immunoSEQ Assay, a bias-controlled multiplex PCR, was used to amplify TCRbeta CDR3 regions from genomic DNA. As for the original processing: Within the assay, amplification of reference gene primers was used to estimate how many nucleated cells each sample contained. Sequence reads were collapsed and filtered to measure the absolute abundance of every unique TCRbeta CDR3 rearrangement. For each sample, productive Simpson clonality was calculated as the square root of Simpson's diversity index over productive rearrangements. TCRdb re-hosts the immuneACCESS table, in-frame sequences only. Its copies lack some clones; in the studies checked, an unresolved V gene accounts for under half of them, and the cause for the rest is not known. From that table come the V and J calls and clone size; the DNA was used to work out D and trimming. Present in this sample are about 34,000 clones, roughly 80% of which were seen just once. The ten largest clones represent roughly 17% of the sample.

The CDR3 has 16 amino acids, counting the end cysteine and phenylalanine. The kept DNA is CDR3 alone, 48 bases in frame from the first base. V is shortened by 5 bases, J by 0 bases, and the region joining them spans 14 bases. The germline V gene yields SGHTA for CDR1 and FQGTGA for CDR2. Sequenced: peripheral blood. This receptor was identified in a human donor in a cohort sampled during active COVID-19. The rearrangement combines TRBV7-3 with TRBJ2-1, with a tentative D gene TRBD2 over 5 matching bases. The sequence in DNA is TGTGCCAGCAGCCCCACTAGGGCGGGCTCCTACAATGAGCAGTTCTTC. It translates to CASSPTRAGSYNEQFF.